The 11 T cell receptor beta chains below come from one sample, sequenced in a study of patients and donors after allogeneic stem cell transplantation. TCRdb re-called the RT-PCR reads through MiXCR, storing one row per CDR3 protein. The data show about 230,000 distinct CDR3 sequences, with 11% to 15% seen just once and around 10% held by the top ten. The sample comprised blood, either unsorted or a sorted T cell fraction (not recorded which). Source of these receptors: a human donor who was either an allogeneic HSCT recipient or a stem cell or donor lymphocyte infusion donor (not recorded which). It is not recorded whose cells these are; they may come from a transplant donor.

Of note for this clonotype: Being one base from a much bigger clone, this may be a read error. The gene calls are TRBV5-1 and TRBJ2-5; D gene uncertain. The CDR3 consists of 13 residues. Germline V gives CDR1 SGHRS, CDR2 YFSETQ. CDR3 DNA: TGCGCCAGCGGACGGACGGAGAAAGAGACCCAGCACTTC. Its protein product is CASGRTEKETQHF.

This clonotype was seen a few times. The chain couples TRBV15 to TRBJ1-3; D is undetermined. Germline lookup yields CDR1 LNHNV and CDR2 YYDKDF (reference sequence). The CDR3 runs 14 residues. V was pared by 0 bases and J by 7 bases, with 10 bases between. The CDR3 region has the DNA TGTGCCACCAGCAGAGATGTAATGGCCAACACCATATATTTT. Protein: CATSRDVMANTIYF.

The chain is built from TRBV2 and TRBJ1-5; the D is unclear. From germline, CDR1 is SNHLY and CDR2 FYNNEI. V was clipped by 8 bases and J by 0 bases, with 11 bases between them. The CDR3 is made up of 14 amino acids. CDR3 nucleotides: TGTGCCAGCCGGATGCAGACTAGCAATCAGCCCCAGCATTTT. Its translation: CASRMQTSNQPQHF.

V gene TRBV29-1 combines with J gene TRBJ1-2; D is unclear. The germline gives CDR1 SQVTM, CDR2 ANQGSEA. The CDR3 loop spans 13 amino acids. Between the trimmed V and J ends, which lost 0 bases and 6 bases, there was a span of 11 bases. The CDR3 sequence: CSVEEARSDGYTF. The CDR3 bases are TGCAGCGTTGAAGAGGCCCGATCGGATGGCTACACCTTC.

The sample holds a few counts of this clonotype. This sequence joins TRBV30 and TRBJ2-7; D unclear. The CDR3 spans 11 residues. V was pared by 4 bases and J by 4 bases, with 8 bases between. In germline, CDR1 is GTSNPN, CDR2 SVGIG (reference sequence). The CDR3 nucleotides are TGTGCCTGGACTCAGCGTTACGAGCAGTACTTC. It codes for CAWTQRYEQYF.

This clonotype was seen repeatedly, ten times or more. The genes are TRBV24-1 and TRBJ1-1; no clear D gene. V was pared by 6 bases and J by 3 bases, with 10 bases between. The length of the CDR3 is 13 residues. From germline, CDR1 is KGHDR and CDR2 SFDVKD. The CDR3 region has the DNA TGTGCCACCAGTCTTGGCAGAGACACTGAAGCTTTCTTT. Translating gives CATSLGRDTEAFF.

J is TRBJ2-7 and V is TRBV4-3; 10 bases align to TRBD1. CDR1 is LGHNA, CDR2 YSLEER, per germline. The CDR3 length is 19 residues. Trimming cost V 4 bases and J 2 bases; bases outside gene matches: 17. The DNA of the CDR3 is TGCGCCAGCAGCCCTTCCATGGGACAGGGGACATCCAACCCCTACGAGCAGTACTTC. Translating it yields CASSPSMGQGTSNPYEQYF.

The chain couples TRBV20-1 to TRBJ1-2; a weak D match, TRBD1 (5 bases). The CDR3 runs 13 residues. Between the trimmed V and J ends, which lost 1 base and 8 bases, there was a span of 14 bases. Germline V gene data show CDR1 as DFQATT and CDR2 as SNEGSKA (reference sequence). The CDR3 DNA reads TGCAGTGCTAGAGCCGGGACTGGGGAAGGCTACACCTTC. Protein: CSARAGTGEGYTF.

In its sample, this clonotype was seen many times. The CDR3 DNA reads TGTGCCAGCAGCTTGGTAGGGGGAGGCACAGATACGCAGTATTTT. Translation: CASSLVGGGTDTQYF. The J gene is TRBJ2-3, the V gene TRBV5-6, with TRBD1 as a possible D gene (6 bases). This CDR3 has 15 amino acids. CDR1 is SGHDT, CDR2 YYEEEE, per germline. The V gene lost 0 bases and the J gene lost 1 base, with 9 bases spanning the gap.

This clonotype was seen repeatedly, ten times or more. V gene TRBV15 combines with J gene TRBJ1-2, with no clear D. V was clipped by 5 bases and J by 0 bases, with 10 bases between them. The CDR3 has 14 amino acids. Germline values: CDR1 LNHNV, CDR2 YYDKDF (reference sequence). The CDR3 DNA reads TGTGCCACCAGCTCTAAAGGAGCTAACTATGGCTACACCTTC. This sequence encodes CATSSKGANYGYTF.

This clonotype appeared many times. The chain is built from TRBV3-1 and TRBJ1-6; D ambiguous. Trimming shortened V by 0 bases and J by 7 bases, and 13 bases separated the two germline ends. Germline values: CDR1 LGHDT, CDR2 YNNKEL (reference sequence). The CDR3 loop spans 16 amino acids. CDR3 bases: TGTGCCAGCAGCCAAGATTTCTCTAATGGGAATTCACCCCTCCACTTT. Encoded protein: CASSQDFSNGNSPLHF.